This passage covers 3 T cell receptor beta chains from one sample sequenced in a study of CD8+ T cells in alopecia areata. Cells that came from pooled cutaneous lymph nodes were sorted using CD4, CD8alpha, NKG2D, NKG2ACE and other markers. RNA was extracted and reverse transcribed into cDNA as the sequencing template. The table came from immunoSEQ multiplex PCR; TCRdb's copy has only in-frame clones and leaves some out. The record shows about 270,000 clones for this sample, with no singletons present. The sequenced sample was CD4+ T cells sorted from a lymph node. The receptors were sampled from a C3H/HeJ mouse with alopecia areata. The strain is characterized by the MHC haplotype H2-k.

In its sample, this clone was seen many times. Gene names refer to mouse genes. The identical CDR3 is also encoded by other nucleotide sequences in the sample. The CDR3 here is CASSRDPDSYAEQFF. The covered CDR3 bases are TGTGCTAGCAGTAGAGATCCGGACAGCTATGCT. The chain links TRBV17 to TRBJ2-1; possibly TRBD1 for D (6 bases). The CDR3 goes on 4 residues after the read ends, and that part is filled in from the germline J gene. The CDR3 extends over 15 amino acids. Looked up from germline, CDR1 is MNHDT and CDR2 is YYDKIL. With 0 bases removed from V and 3 bases from J, the gap between germline ends came to 9 bases.

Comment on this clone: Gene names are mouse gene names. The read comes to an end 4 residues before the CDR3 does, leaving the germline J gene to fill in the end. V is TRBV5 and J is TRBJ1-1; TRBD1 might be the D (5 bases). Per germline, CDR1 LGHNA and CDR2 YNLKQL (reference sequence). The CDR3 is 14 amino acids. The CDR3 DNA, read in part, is TGTGCCAGCAGCCACGGGACTGGGGGAGAA. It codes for CASSHGTGGE. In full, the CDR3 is CASSHGTGGEEVFF.

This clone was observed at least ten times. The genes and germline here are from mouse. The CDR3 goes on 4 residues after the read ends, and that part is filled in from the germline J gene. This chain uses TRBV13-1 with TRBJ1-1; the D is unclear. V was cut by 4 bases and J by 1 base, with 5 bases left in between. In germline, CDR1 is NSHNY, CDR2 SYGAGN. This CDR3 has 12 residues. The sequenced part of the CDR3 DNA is TGTGCCAGCAGTCCAGGAAACACA. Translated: CASSPGNT. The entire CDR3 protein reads CASSPGNTEVFF.